The 4 T cell receptor beta chains given below trace back to one sample, sequenced in a study of blood T cell repertoires in COVID-19. Profiling relied on immunoSEQ multiplex PCR, and the TCRdb table lists in-frame clones only, not all of them. The sample yields 80,000 to 90,000 clones, around 90% seen once. Sequenced input: peripheral blood. These receptors were taken from a middle-aged man with acute or convalescent COVID-19.

V usage is TRBV13 and J usage is TRBJ1-1; the D gene is possibly TRBD1 (5 bases). Per germline, CDR1 PRHDT and CDR2 FYEKMQ (reference sequence). The V end lost 3 bases, the J end lost 5 bases, and 16 bases lay between the germline ends. There are 15 residues in the CDR3. The CDR3 nucleotides read TGTGCCAGCAGCTTCGTTGGGGCTGGGGAAACTGAAGCTTTCTTT. Its protein is CASSFVGAGETEAFF. The full variable domain, completed using reference TRBV13 and TRBJ1-1, is AAGVIQSPRHLIKEKRETATLKCYPIPRHDTVYWYQQGPGQDPQFLISFYEKMQSDKGSIPDRFSAQQFSDYHSELNMSSLELGDSALYFCASSFVGAGETEAFFGQGTRLTVV.

The chain combines TRBV4-3 with TRBJ2-7, with TRBD1 matching over 11 bases. The ends lost 0 bases at V and 3 bases at J; junction bases unmatched: 1. CDR3 size: 15 residues. The germline gives CDR1 LGHNA, CDR2 YSLEER. CDR3 nucleotide sequence: TGCGCCAGCAGCCAAGATGGGACAGGGGGCTACGAGCAGTACTTC. This encodes CASSQDGTGGYEQYF.

This clone was detected only a few times. This rearrangement joins TRBV5-5 to TRBJ1-3; 7 bases are a match to TRBD1. This CDR3 has 14 amino acids. Germline lookup yields CDR1 SGHKS and CDR2 YYEKEE (reference sequence). V was clipped by 5 bases and J by 8 bases; unmatched bases: 10. CDR3 coding DNA: TGTGCCAGCAGTGCGGGACAGATCGGAGACACCATATATTTT. This codes for CASSAGQIGDTIYF.

The rearrangement joins TRBV5-1 to TRBJ1-2, with a tentative D call TRBD1 (6 bases). This CDR3 comprises 15 residues. Trimming cost V 1 base and J 1 base, with 11 bases left between them. Germline V gene data show CDR1 as SGHRS and CDR2 as YFSETQ. CDR3 coding DNA: TGCGCCAGCAGCTTGCTCCCAGGGGATAACTATGGCTACACCTTC. This sequence encodes CASSLLPGDNYGYTF.